The rows below give T cell receptor beta chains drawn from one sample of a study of shared clonotypes between healthy human individuals. Data came from immunoSEQ multiplex PCR; TCRdb stores just in-frame clones and leaves some out. The sample holds just over 2,000,000 clones, approximately 94% seen once. The sample consisted of naive CD8+ T cells sorted from blood. The receptors were gathered from a man between 18 and 29 years old in good health. Both conserved end residues are part of each CDR3. The order of the fields is V gene, CDR3 protein.

V gene: TRBV4-1; CDR3 protein: CASSHSRGVNEQFF
V gene: TRBV27; CDR3 protein: CASSIAGTGTGELFF
V gene: TRBV27; CDR3 protein: CASSLGVPVETQYF
V gene: TRBV4-1; CDR3 protein: CASSQGTSSPLHF
V gene: TRBV6-5; CDR3 protein: CASSYFRDSNYGYTF
V gene: TRBV14; CDR3 protein: CASSPWGGRAYEQYF
V gene: TRBV4-1; CDR3 protein: CASSLRLAGNTGELFF
V gene: TRBV4-2; CDR3 protein: CASSQDGGQGAGTEAFF
V gene: TRBV7-9; CDR3 protein: CASSLEAGARYEQYF
V gene: TRBV2; CDR3 protein: CASTSGTTSNQPQHF
V gene: TRBV7-6; CDR3 protein: CASSPEGTTISEKLFF
V gene: TRBV2; CDR3 protein: CASSDFRVPGAYEQYF
V gene: TRBV4-1; CDR3 protein: CASSQEDEKLFF
V gene: TRBV5-6; CDR3 protein: CASSSGQGYQPQHF
V gene: TRBV4-3; CDR3 protein: CASSQEWTEYEQYF
V gene: TRBV28; CDR3 protein: CASSSRAETFQETQYF
V gene: TRBV4-3; CDR3 protein: CASSQDLTSGTAYEQYF
V gene: TRBV5-1; CDR3 protein: CASSSPVVRTSDGNEQFF
V gene: TRBV27; CDR3 protein: CASSLQVSYEQYF
V gene: TRBV15; CDR3 protein: CATSRDWGGGTQYF
V gene: TRBV4-3; CDR3 protein: CASSQVPGQGGSGNTIYF
V gene: TRBV2; CDR3 protein: CASSDVSNQPQHF
V gene: TRBV15; CDR3 protein: CATSPERTGRDEQFF
V gene: TRBV7-9; CDR3 protein: CASSLALRGEQFF
V gene: TRBV19; CDR3 protein: CATQSQGNQPQHF
V gene: TRBV30; CDR3 protein: CAWSVLAEVTGANVLTF
V gene: TRBV6-1; CDR3 protein: CASSEVGHLNSPLHF
V gene: TRBV28; CDR3 protein: CASSLFAGLDLGETQYF
V gene: TRBV27; CDR3 protein: CASSRLAGGPSDTQYF
V gene: TRBV6-6; CDR3 protein: CASSYASSDRGHEQYF
V gene: TRBV5-6; CDR3 protein: CASSSPPGWGSNYGYTF
V gene: TRBV4-2; CDR3 protein: CASSQDGSGSTDTQYF
V gene: TRBV27; CDR3 protein: CASSSLDAGTEAFF
V gene: TRBV4-3; CDR3 protein: CASSQDRGQGANEQFF
V gene: TRBV7-3; CDR3 protein: CASSSPGTDYGYTF
V gene: TRBV5-5; CDR3 protein: CASSHITYEQYF
V gene: TRBV7-9; CDR3 protein: CASSSRTSGSTDTQYF
V gene: TRBV18; CDR3 protein: CASSPSRGPSYEQYF
V gene: TRBV4-3; CDR3 protein: CASSQGKREGPNYNEQFF
V gene: TRBV9; CDR3 protein: CASIGQGYEQFF
V gene: TRBV5-1; CDR3 protein: CASSRGTSSTDTQYF
V gene: TRBV28; CDR3 protein: CASSLIVPNTGELFF
V gene: TRBV28; CDR3 protein: CASSSGRGISYTF
V gene: TRBV29-1; CDR3 protein: CSVSTGGWANTDTQYF
V gene: TRBV27; CDR3 protein: CASSLSRVDGAYNEQFF
V gene: TRBV9; CDR3 protein: CASSVVPTTYEQYF
V gene: TRBV5-4; CDR3 protein: CASWAGGTDTQYF
V gene: TRBV29-1; CDR3 protein: CSVEDPFSGSPYNEQFF
V gene: TRBV14; CDR3 protein: CASSQGGDMYQETQYF
V gene: TRBV13; CDR3 protein: CASSFRQGGNTDTQYF
V gene: TRBV18; CDR3 protein: CASSPSGTGGNEQFF
V gene: TRBV5-4; CDR3 protein: CASSFGQGSEKLFF